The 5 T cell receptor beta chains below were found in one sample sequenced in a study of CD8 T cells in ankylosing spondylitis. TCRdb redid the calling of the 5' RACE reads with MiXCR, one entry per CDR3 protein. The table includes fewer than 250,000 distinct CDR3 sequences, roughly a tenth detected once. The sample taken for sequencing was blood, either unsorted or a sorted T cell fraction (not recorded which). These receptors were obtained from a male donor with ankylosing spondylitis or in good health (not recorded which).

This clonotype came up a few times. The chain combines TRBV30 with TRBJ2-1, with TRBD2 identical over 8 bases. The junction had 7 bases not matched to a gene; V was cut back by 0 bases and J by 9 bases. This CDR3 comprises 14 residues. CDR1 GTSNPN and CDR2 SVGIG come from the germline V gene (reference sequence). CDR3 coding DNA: TGTGCCTGGAGTGTAGCGGGAGTGTCTGGTGAGCAGTTCTTC. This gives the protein CAWSVAGVSGEQFF.

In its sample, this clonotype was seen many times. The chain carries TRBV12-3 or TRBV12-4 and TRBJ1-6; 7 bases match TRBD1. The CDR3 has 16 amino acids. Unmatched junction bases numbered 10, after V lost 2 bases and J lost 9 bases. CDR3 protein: CASSLRATGSGSPLHF. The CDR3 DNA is TGTGCCAGCAGTTTAAGGGCGACAGGGAGCGGTTCACCCCTCCACTTT.

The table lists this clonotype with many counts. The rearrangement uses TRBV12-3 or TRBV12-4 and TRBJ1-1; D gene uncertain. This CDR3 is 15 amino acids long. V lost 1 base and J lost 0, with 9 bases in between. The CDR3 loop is CASSLEGVMNTEAFF. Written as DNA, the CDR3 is TGTGCCAGCAGTTTAGAGGGCGTAATGAACACTGAAGCTTTCTTT.

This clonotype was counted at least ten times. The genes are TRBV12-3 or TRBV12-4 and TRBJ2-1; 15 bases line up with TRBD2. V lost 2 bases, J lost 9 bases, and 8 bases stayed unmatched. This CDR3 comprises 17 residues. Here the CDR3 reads CASSLSGLAGGPGEQFF. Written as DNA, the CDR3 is TGTGCCAGCAGTTTAAGTGGACTAGCGGGAGGGCCCGGTGAGCAGTTCTTC.

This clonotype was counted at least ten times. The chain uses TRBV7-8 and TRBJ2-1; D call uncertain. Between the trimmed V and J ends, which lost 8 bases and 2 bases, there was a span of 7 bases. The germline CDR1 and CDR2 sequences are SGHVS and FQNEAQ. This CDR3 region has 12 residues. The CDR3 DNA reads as TGTGCCAGCGCGAGTACCTACAATGAGCAGTTCTTC. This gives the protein CASASTYNEQFF.